The 28 T cell receptor beta chains presented below share a single source sample, sequenced in a study of shared clonotypes between healthy human individuals. This table comes from immunoSEQ multiplex PCR, and its TCRdb copy is limited to in-frame clones, with some not included. Among over a million clones listed, around 75% were seen once. The sequencing input was memory CD4+ T cells sorted from blood. Subset meaning: CD45RA-negative fraction. Receptors were obtained from a man between 18 and 29 years old in good health.

The chain combines TRBV14 with TRBJ1-6; no firm D call. This CDR3 spans 15 amino acids. CDR1 SGHDN and CDR2 FVKESK come from the germline V gene. V lost 2 bases and J 10 bases, leaving 15 bases between the germline ends. The CDR3 protein is CASSQPPVEGSPLHF. CDR3 nucleotides: TGTGCCAGCAGCCAACCTCCGGTGGAGGGCTCACCCCTCCACTTT. The variable domain in full, with the rest retrieved from reference TRBV14 and TRBJ1-6, is EAGVTQFPSHSVIEKGQTVTLRCDPISGHDNLYWYRRVMGKEIKFLLHFVKESKQDESGMPNNRFLAERTGGTYSTLKVQPAELEDSGVYFCASSQPPVEGSPLHFGNGTRLTVT.

On this clone: Distinct nucleotide sequences in the sample also encode this CDR3. The rearrangement links TRBV18 to TRBJ2-2, with D possibly TRBD2 on 6 matching bases. V gave up 3 bases and J gave up 3 bases, with 11 bases separating them. Per germline, CDR1 KGHSH and CDR2 LQKENI. The CDR3 is 15 amino acids. The CDR3 nucleotides are TGTGCCAGCTCACCTCGGCCGGGGGACACCGGGGAGCTGTTTTTT. It yields the protein CASSPRPGDTGELFF.

The chain links TRBV25-1 to TRBJ1-1; 7 bases map to TRBD1. Germline V gives CDR1 MGHDK, CDR2 SYGVNS. The CDR3 has 12 amino acids. J lost 6 bases, V lost 4 bases, and 2 bases had no gene match. The CDR3 DNA follows: TGTGCCAGCAGTGGACAGGGCCCTGAAGCTTTCTTT. It is translated as CASSGQGPEAFF.

This sequence joins TRBV6-6 and TRBJ2-1, with 8 bases matching TRBD2. The J segment lost 0 bases and the V segment lost 8 bases, leaving 6 bases of the junction unmatched. The CDR3 spans 15 residues. Germline loops: CDR1 MNHNY, CDR2 SVGAGI (reference sequence). CDR3 in amino acids: CASWSGGRSYNEQFF. The CDR3 DNA reads TGTGCCAGCTGGTCGGGGGGGCGCTCCTACAATGAGCAGTTCTTC.

As concerns this clone: A single base separates this from a much larger clone, so it may be a read error. Distinct nucleotide sequences in the sample also encode this CDR3. The V and J genes are TRBV5-5 and TRBJ2-7; tentatively, D is TRBD1 (6 bases). The V gene's germline CDR1 is SGHKS and CDR2 YYEKEE (reference sequence). The ends were cut back, 0 bases at V and 4 bases at J, with 8 bases in the middle. The CDR3 consists of 13 residues. The CDR3 nucleotides read TGTGCCAGCAGCTTGGGACAGGTATACGAGCAGTACTTC. Translating it yields CASSLGQVYEQYF.

The chain joins TRBV6-4 to TRBJ1-5; D is unclear. Germline V CDR1 and CDR2: MRHNA, SNTAGT. The CDR3 is 13 residues long. Trimming removed 4 bases at V and 4 bases at J, with 8 bases between. The CDR3 loop reads CASSVVLNQPQHF. CDR3 in DNA: TGTGCCAGCAGTGTGGTACTAAATCAGCCCCAGCATTTT.

This chain connects TRBV29-1 to TRBJ2-5, with 9 positions matching TRBD1. The J call is uncertain, as TRBJ2-7 better fits the DNA end. Germline V CDR1 and CDR2: SQVTM, ANQGSEA. CDR3 length equals 11 residues. The CDR3 DNA is TGCAGCGTTCTACAGGGGGCCGAGCAGTACTTC. It codes for CSVLQGAEQYF.

In its sample, this clone was seen once. This chain uses TRBV18 with TRBJ2-2, with D tentatively TRBD2 (6 bases). This CDR3 comprises 17 residues. The germline V gene encodes CDR1 KGHSH and CDR2 LQKENI. V was pared by 1 base and J by 1 base, with 13 bases between. The CDR3, as DNA: TGTGCCAGCTCACCACTTGGAGGGACGGGGAACACCGGGGAGCTGTTTTTT. Translated: CASSPLGGTGNTGELFF.

The V call is TRBV27, the J call TRBJ1-1; D gene uncertain. Germline loops: CDR1 MNHEY, CDR2 SMNVEV (reference sequence). The V gene lost 2 bases and the J gene lost 1 base, with 8 bases spanning the gap. The CDR3 extends over 14 amino acids. CDR3: CASSLKGENTEAFF. The CDR3 DNA reads as TGTGCCAGCAGTTTAAAGGGAGAGAACACTGAAGCTTTCTTT.

This chain links TRBV18 with TRBJ2-4, with D possibly being TRBD1 (6 bases). The germline V gene encodes CDR1 KGHSH and CDR2 LQKENI. V lost 3 bases and J 10 bases, leaving 25 bases between the germline ends. This CDR3 is 17 amino acids long. The CDR3 DNA follows: TGTGCCAGCTCACCGCCTTTTTCCGGGACATTCCCCCAGATTCAGTACTTC. Protein: CASSPPFSGTFPQIQYF.

This clone was recorded once. The chain carries TRBV10-3 and TRBJ2-2; D remains unclear. The CDR3 runs to 19 residues. The germline CDR1 and CDR2 sequences are ENHRY and SYGVKD. The V gene lost 4 bases and the J gene lost 0 bases, with 21 bases spanning the gap. Written as DNA, the CDR3 is TGTGCCATCAGTGCCGACCAGGCCGCTGGGCTATCGAACACCGGGGAGCTGTTTTTT. It codes for CAISADQAAGLSNTGELFF.

This clone showed up just a few times. The sample holds other DNA sequences that translate to the same CDR3. This rearrangement joins TRBV5-1 to TRBJ1-4, with D maybe TRBD1 (6 bases). Germline assignment: CDR1 SGHRS and CDR2 YFSETQ. This CDR3 is 14 amino acids long. Trimming removed 0 bases from V and 7 bases from J, with 10 bases in between. CDR3 in DNA: TGCGCCAGCAGCTTGGAGGGGGGCCGTGAAAAACTGTTTTTT. Its protein product is CASSLEGGREKLFF.

This clone has only a few counts. The gene calls are TRBV4-1 and TRBJ2-3, with no clear D. Germline CDR1 and CDR2: MGHRA and YSYEKL. The V end was cut by 5 bases, the J end by 3 bases, with 6 bases between. This CDR3 is 12 amino acids long. The CDR3 is CASSTSTDTQYF. CDR3 in DNA: TGCGCCAGCAGCACTTCGACAGATACGCAGTATTTT.

The gene calls are TRBV5-1 and TRBJ2-1; D is possibly TRBD2 (5 bases). This CDR3 contains 17 residues. V was clipped by 5 bases and J by 4 bases, with 22 bases between them. CDR1 is SGHRS, CDR2 YFSETQ, per germline. The CDR3: CASSFPVGASGYNEQFF. The CDR3 DNA is TGCGCCAGCAGTTTCCCCGTGGGAGCGAGTGGTTACAATGAGCAGTTCTTC.

This clone showed up just a few times. This sequence joins TRBV2 and TRBJ1-6; no clear D gene. The length of the CDR3 is 16 residues. Trimming left V 5 bases short and J 7 bases short, with 18 bases between. Germline V lookup: CDR1 SNHLY, CDR2 FYNNEI. CDR3 region: CASSFQPGLRNSPLHF. In DNA, the CDR3 is TGTGCCAGCAGTTTCCAACCGGGCCTCCGGAATTCACCCCTCCACTTT. Drawing the rest from reference TRBV2 and TRBJ1-6, the complete variable domain is EPEVTQTPSHQVTQMGQEVILRCVPISNHLYFYWYRQILGQKVEFLVSFYNNEISEKSEIFDDQFSVERPDGSNFTLKIRSTKLEDSAMYFCASSFQPGLRNSPLHFGNGTRLTVT.

This clone was picked up one time. The chain couples TRBV27 to TRBJ1-4; TRBD1 matches 10 bases. The CDR3 is made up of 15 amino acids. Germline CDR1 and CDR2: MNHEY and SMNVEV (reference sequence). The V segment lost 8 bases and the J segment 4 bases; nucleotides outside the gene matches: 7. In DNA, the CDR3 is TGTGCCAGCGGGACAGGGGCGTCGGGTAATGAAAAACTGTTTTTT. Protein sequence: CASGTGASGNEKLFF.

The chain carries TRBV18 and TRBJ1-1; D gene unclear. The CDR3 consists of 14 residues. V gave up 4 bases and J gave up 2 bases, with 11 bases separating them. In germline, CDR1 is KGHSH, CDR2 LQKENI. The CDR3 reads CASSLEGINTEAFF. CDR3 DNA sequence: TGTGCCAGCTCACTAGAAGGGATCAACACTGAAGCTTTCTTT.

V usage is TRBV27 and J usage is TRBJ2-6; TRBD2 matches at 7 bases. Germline assignment: CDR1 MNHEY and CDR2 SMNVEV (reference sequence). This CDR3 has 17 amino acids. Trimming took 6 bases from V and 0 from J; bases not matched to a gene: 8. CDR3 nucleotides: TGTGCCAGCAGAACTAGCGAGCACAACTCTGGGGCCAACGTCCTGACTTTC. This codes for CASRTSEHNSGANVLTF.

The chain is built from TRBV6-5 and TRBJ1-1; D is ambiguous. Trimming shortened V by 7 bases and J by 4 bases, and 10 bases separated the two germline ends. Germline values: CDR1 MNHEY, CDR2 SVGAGI. CDR3 length: 12 residues. CDR3 loop: CASKGVGTEAFF. The DNA for the CDR3 is TGTGCCAGCAAAGGAGTCGGCACTGAAGCTTTCTTT.

The rearrangement links TRBV5-1 to TRBJ2-3; D is uncertain. Germline V gene lookup returns CDR1 SGHRS and CDR2 YFSETQ. Trimming pared 0 bases from V and 0 bases from J, leaving 8 bases between. The CDR3 runs to 15 residues. This chain's CDR3 is CASSLGVTSTDTQYF. In DNA, the CDR3 is TGCGCCAGCAGCTTGGGGGTGACTAGCACAGATACGCAGTATTTT.

This chain links TRBV9 with TRBJ1-2, with a tentative D call TRBD1 (5 bases). Germline V gene sequence: CDR1 SGDLS, CDR2 YYNGEE. Trimming cost V 0 bases and J 3 bases, with 21 bases left between them. The CDR3 loop spans 18 amino acids. The CDR3 DNA sequence: TGTGCCAGCAGCGTAGTAGAGTTGGCAGGGCTATCCTACTATGGCTACACCTTC. Protein sequence: CASSVVELAGLSYYGYTF.

Only one count was recorded for this clone. The V call is TRBV7-2, the J call TRBJ2-7; possibly TRBD1 for D (6 bases). The CDR3 has 13 amino acids. Germline CDR1 and CDR2: SGHTA and FQGNSA. V was clipped by 1 base and J by 6 bases, with 10 bases between them. CDR3 in amino acids: CASSLVSGVEQYF. The CDR3, as DNA: TGTGCCAGCAGCTTAGTATCAGGGGTCGAGCAGTACTTC.

The J gene is TRBJ1-3, the V gene TRBV10-3; tentative D call: TRBD1 (5 bases). The CDR3 consists of 12 residues. V lost 7 bases and J 3 bases, leaving 7 bases between the germline ends. The germline gives CDR1 ENHRY, CDR2 SYGVKD. In DNA, the CDR3 is TGTGCCATCAATGGGGGTGGAAACACCATATATTTT. Translating gives CAINGGGNTIYF.

This chain connects TRBV7-8 to TRBJ2-3; D gene unclear. The ends were cut back, 4 bases at V and 10 bases at J, with 12 bases in the middle. The CDR3 runs 12 residues. Germline loops: CDR1 SGHVS, CDR2 FQNEAQ. The CDR3 DNA reads TGTGCCAGCAGCTCGGTTAACGGTGCGCAGTATTTT. It codes for CASSSVNGAQYF.

In this sample, this clone turned up once. The chain couples TRBV7-2 to TRBJ2-5; 7 positions agree with TRBD2. J was trimmed by 5 bases and V by 2 bases; bases with no gene match: 11. Germline lookup yields CDR1 SGHTA and CDR2 FQGNSA. The CDR3 has 16 residues. CDR3 nucleotide sequence: TGTGCCAGCAGCTTAAGTCTGGGACTATCGCGCGAGACCCAGTACTTC. It translates to CASSLSLGLSRETQYF.

The genes are TRBV30 and TRBJ2-7; no clear D. The germline V and J ends were trimmed by 4 bases and 1 base, with 5 bases remaining between them. This CDR3 spans 11 amino acids. Germline-derived CDR1 and CDR2 are GTSNPN and SVGIG (reference sequence). CDR3 DNA: TGTGCCTGGACTAGTTCCTACGAGCAGTACTTC. Its protein product is CAWTSSYEQYF.

The V gene is TRBV7-2, the J gene TRBJ2-1, with TRBD2 identical over 16 bases. The CDR3 extends over 20 amino acids. CDR1 is SGHTA and CDR2 is FQGNSA in the germline V gene. After removal of 0 bases from V and 2 bases from J, the junction contained 7 bases not matched to a gene. Written as DNA, the CDR3 is TGTGCCAGCAGCTTAGCTGGGACTAGCGGGAGGGTAGGCCCCTACAATGAGCAGTTCTTC. Its translation is CASSLAGTSGRVGPYNEQFF.

The V and J genes are TRBV7-5 and TRBJ1-5; the table's D call, TRBD1, has no DNA check behind it. TRBV7-5 is recorded as a pseudogene. This CDR3 spans 17 amino acids. The CDR3 coding sequence is TGTGCCAGAAGCTTAGGGCCCAGGGATGGTAACAATCAGCCCCAGCATTTT. As protein: CARSLGPRDGNNQPQHF.